This TCR beta chain was retrieved from a study of somatic mutations in cytotoxic T cells in rheumatoid arthritis. Original processing methods: Published virus-specific TCRB sequences were rarely matched by patient CD8+ clones larger than 1%. Some clones are missing from TCRdb's copy, which holds only in-frame ones; the method was immunoSEQ multiplex PCR. V and J calls and clone size are copied from that table; D and trimming were computed from the DNA. The sample has 15,000 to 20,000 clones, 80% seen once. V lost 5 bases to trimming and J lost 6 bases; unmatched junction nucleotides: 5. Germline V gene data show CDR1 as LNHNV and CDR2 as YYDKDF (reference sequence). The CDR3 length is 13 residues.

Sequencing input: CD8+ T cells sorted from blood. The TCR sequence derives from an adult with rheumatoid arthritis. V usage is TRBV15 and J usage is TRBJ1-1, with 8 bases lining up with TRBD1. DNA for the CDR3: TGTGCCACCAGCCGGAGGACAGGGTCTGAAGCTTTCTTT. The encoded protein is CATSRRTGSEAFF.